This T cell receptor beta chain was sequenced for a study of shared T cell receptors in the human thymus. Germline lookup yields CDR1 ENHRY and CDR2 SYGVKD. The CDR3 has 15 amino acids. Trimming removed 4 bases from V and 4 bases from J; junction bases left unmatched: 7. Libraries were prepared by immunoSEQ multiplex PCR; TCRdb keeps only in-frame clonotypes and omits some of them. The table includes about 660,000 clones, approximately 87% detected once. The sample was also reused in another study, on human thymus T cells. That work contributes: Across thymic and blood repertoires, the usage of V and J genes appeared to be biased.

Sequencing used thymocytes. This sequence joins TRBV10-3 and TRBJ2-1, with 7 nucleotides matching TRBD1. This clonotype was sampled from a boy less than two years old with a congenital heart defect. CDR3 sequence (DNA): TGTGCCATCAGTGCCCTGACAGGGCTGTACAATGAGCAGTTCTTC. This encodes CAISALTGLYNEQFF.